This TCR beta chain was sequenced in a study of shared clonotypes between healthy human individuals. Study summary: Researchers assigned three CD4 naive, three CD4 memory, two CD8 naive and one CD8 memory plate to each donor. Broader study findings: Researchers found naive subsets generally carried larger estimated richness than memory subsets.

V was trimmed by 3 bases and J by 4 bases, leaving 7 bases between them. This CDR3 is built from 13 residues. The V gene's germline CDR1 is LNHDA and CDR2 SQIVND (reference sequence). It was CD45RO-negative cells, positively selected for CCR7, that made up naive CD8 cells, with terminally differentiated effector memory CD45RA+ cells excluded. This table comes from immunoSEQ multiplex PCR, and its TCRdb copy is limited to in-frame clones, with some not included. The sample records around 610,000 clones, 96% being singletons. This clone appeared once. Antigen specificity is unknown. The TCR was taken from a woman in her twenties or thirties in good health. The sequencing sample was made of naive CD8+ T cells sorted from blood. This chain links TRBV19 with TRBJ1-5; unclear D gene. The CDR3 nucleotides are TGTGCCAGTAGTATTACGGCTAATCAGCCCCAGCATTTT. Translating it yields CASSITANQPQHF.